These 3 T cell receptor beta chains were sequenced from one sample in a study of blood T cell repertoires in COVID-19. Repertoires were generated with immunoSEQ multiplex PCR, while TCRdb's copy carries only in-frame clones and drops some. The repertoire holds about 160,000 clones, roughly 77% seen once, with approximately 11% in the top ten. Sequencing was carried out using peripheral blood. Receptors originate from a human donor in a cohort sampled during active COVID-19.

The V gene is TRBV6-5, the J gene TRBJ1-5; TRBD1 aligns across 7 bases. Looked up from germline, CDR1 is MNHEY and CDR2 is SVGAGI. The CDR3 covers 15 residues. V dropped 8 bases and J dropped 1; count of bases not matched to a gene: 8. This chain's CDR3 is CASVDRARSNQPQHF. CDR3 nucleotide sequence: TGTGCCAGCGTAGACAGGGCCCGCAGCAATCAGCCCCAGCATTTT.

This CDR3 is CASSLEGSGRTYNEQFF. CDR3 nucleotide sequence: TGTGCCAGCAGTTTAGAAGGTAGCGGGAGGACCTACAATGAGCAGTTCTTC. This chain connects TRBV27 to TRBJ2-1; 10 nucleotides match TRBD2. From germline, CDR1 is MNHEY and CDR2 SMNVEV (reference sequence). This CDR3 comprises 17 residues. V lost 2 bases and J lost 2; bases outside the gene matches: 6.

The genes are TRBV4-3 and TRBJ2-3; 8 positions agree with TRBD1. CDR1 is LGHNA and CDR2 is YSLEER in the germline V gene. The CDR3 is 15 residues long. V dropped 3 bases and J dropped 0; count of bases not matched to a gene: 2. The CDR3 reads CASSQTGASTDTQYF. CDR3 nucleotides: TGCGCCAGCAGCCAGACAGGGGCTAGCACAGATACGCAGTATTTT.